The present entry profiles one T cell receptor beta chain with its context. Its antigen has not been determined. Base qualities are not recorded, but no much larger clone differs from it by a single base. The data were obtained in a study of T cells in Graves' hyperthyroidism and ophthalmopathy (dated by TCRdb to about 2019). Some background on the complete study: Peripheral blood samples were taken at initial diagnosis, before any treatment was given. Prospective prediction of ophthalmopathy was tested in an independent validation cohort of 18 to 20 hyperthyroidism patients and 15 to 17 patients who later progressed to ophthalmopathy. After sampling, hyperthyroidism patients received methimazole starting at 30 mg daily, and ophthalmopathy patients received high-dose intravenous methylprednisolone. In roughly six Graves' hyperthyroidism patients, the study also compared T-cell repertoires from thyroid tissue with T-cell repertoires from blood. To identify TCR V-J signatures that set the groups apart, the researchers used a discovery cohort of more than 95 patients, made up of about 44 with Graves' ophthalmopathy and 57 with stable Graves' hyperthyroidism. The approximately 97 discovery patients were randomly divided into training and test sets at a 7:3 ratio. TCR Vbeta CDR3 sequencing of 135 peripheral blood samples (43 ophthalmopathy, some 75 hyperthyroidism and approximately 17 progressor patients) is reported in the paper.

V loses 5 bases, J loses 0 bases, and the germline ends lie 13 bases apart. The CDR3 contains 14 residues, cysteine and phenylalanine counted. The CDR3 DNA has 42 bases and is translated from base 1. CDR1 SQVTM and CDR2 ANQGSEA were looked up in the germline V gene. The study at large found these results: Most expanded thyroid clonotypes (frequency above 0.001) were also found in blood, which suggests that blood repertoires may mirror thyroid immune responses. In validation, the model predicted progression to ophthalmopathy with over 65% sensitivity and 72% to 85% specificity, a median of approximately 6.7 months before onset. In cross-validation, a model built on a 13 V-J signature told ophthalmopathy apart from stable hyperthyroidism with under 90% sensitivity and roughly 82% specificity, and in testing the same model reached 80%/75%. No statistical method was used to fix the sample size in advance, and group allocation was not hidden from the investigators.

TCR beta CDR3 regions were amplified from RNA transcripts. A first-round RT-PCR of the TCR CDR3 used the HTBI primer set with the Qiagen OneStep RT-PCR kit. Libraries were constructed in a second round of multiplex PCR, after which size selection and purification were carried out. Libraries were sequenced paired-end with 100 bp reads on an Illumina HiSeq2000. In the original analysis: Raw data were processed with SOAPnuke, discarding reads with adapters, uncalled bases, mean Phred below 15, or no exact constant-primer or identifier match. COPE v1.2.5 was used to merge high-quality paired reads, and clonotypes were defined as unique nucleotide sequences. MiTCR v1.1 was used to align the clonotypes against IMGT TRBV, TRBD and TRBJ reference segments. Only V-J combinations with frequency above 0.0001, covering 99% to 99.2% of repertoires, were analysed. A TCS score was defined as the ratio of F50 (clonal expansion) to E x V (chaos), with BLOSUM62-based TCRdist applied between CDR3 peptides within each V-J. Welch's t-statistics and random forest reduced 450 to 600 V-J features to 10 to 15, which were used in a naive Bayes classifier (R e1071). The raw public reads went through TCRdb reprocessing: fastp at Q25, MiXCR clone calling, in-frame beta chains kept. One record per CDR3 amino acid sequence lists the most common genes and DNA. Clone size and V and J calls follow TCRdb, not the original study. This sample holds fewer than 450,000 distinct CDR3 sequences; more than 12% were observed only once. The leading ten clones occupy around 27% of the sample.

Ophthalmopathy patients had moderately to severely active disease, Clinical Activity Score of at least 3, NOSPECS grade of at least 4, and duration under 3 months. The study excluded patients with uncontrolled infections, other autoimmune diseases, pregnancy or lactation. Diagnoses were based on clinical symptoms, serum thyroxine and TRAb, thyroid ultrasound and orbital computed tomography. PBMCs were isolated from about 9.1 ml of fresh peripheral blood by Ficoll-Paque density gradient centrifugation. Trizol reagent was used to extract total RNA, and RNA quality was then checked on an Agilent 2100 Bioanalyzer.

This clonotype was sampled from a man in his fifties with Graves' ophthalmopathy. The V gene is TRBV29-1 and the J gene is TRBJ1-1; the D gene is not confidently resolved. The specimen was blood. The sequenced DNA is TGCAGCGTTTTTGACGGGAAGATGAACACTGAAGCTTTCTTT. Its protein is CSVFDGKMNTEAFF.